The 31 T cell receptor beta chains given below trace back to one sample, sequenced in a study of T-cell memory formation after mild COVID-19. MiXCR, run by TCRdb on the 5' RACE reads, gives a single entry per CDR3 protein. The table shows roughly 280,000 distinct CDR3 sequences, with around 15% occurring only once. The material sequenced was PBMCs or a T cell subset sorted from them (not recorded which). The receptors stem from a man between 18 and 35 years old who had mild COVID-19 (a few samples of this study predate the infection). Cell type and time point are not known.

The V and J genes are TRBV7-2 and TRBJ2-5; either TRBD1 or TRBD2 may fit D (5 bases each). This CDR3 is built from 14 residues. Trimming cost V 5 bases and J 5 bases, with 15 bases left between them. Germline V gives CDR1 SGHTA, CDR2 FQGNSA. CDR3 sequence (DNA): TGTGCCAGCAGCAGGCAGGGAAGCGGCGAGACCCAGTACTTC. Its protein is CASSRQGSGETQYF.

V usage is TRBV9 and J usage is TRBJ2-5; TRBD2 matches at 7 bases. The V segment lost 7 bases and the J segment 0 bases; nucleotides outside the gene matches: 6. The CDR3 totals 14 residues. In germline, CDR1 is SGDLS, CDR2 YYNGEE. The CDR3 region is CASSKGGNQETQYF. For the CDR3, the DNA is TGTGCCAGCTCCAAGGGAGGGAACCAAGAGACCCAGTACTTC.

This clonotype was detected only a few times. CDR3 loop: CASSQVSLPNEQFF. The DNA for the CDR3 is TGTGCCAGCAGCCAAGTAAGCCTACCCAATGAGCAGTTCTTC. The chain is built from TRBV3-1 and TRBJ2-1, with unresolved D. Germline CDR1 reads LGHDT; CDR2 reads YNNKEL (reference sequence). This CDR3 contains 14 residues. V lost 1 base, J lost 6 bases, and 10 bases lay in between.

V gene TRBV7-9 combines with J gene TRBJ1-6, with 8 bases lining up with TRBD1. Germline CDR1 reads SEHNR; CDR2 reads FQNEAQ (reference sequence). After removal of 8 bases from V and 0 bases from J, the junction contained 12 bases not matched to a gene. The CDR3 runs to 18 residues. CDR3 bases: TGTGCCAGCTTTGACGGCCCAGGGGGCTACTCCTATAATTCACCCCTCCACTTT. Amino acids: CASFDGPGGYSYNSPLHF. Combining the CDR3 with reference TRBV7-9 and TRBJ1-6 gives the whole variable domain DTGVSQNPRHKITKRGQNVTFRCDPISEHNRLYWYRQTLGQGPEFLTYFQNEAQLEKSRLLSDRFSAERPKGSFSTLEIQRTEQGDSAMYLCASFDGPGGYSYNSPLHFGNGTRLTVT.

This chain joins TRBV5-1 and TRBJ2-2; no clear D gene. V was pared by 6 bases and J by 4 bases, with 13 bases between. The CDR3 loop spans 14 amino acids. Germline V gives CDR1 SGHRS, CDR2 YFSETQ. CDR3 in DNA: TGCGCCAGCACCCCCCGTTCGGTCACCGGGGAGCTGTTTTTT. Its translation: CASTPRSVTGELFF.

This clonotype was picked up a small number of times. The chain combines TRBV7-9 with TRBJ2-2, with TRBD2 matching over 7 bases. J gave up 4 bases and V 0 bases, and 5 bases lay outside the gene matches. The CDR3 runs 16 residues. Germline CDR1 SEHNR, CDR2 FQNEAQ (reference sequence). CDR3 loop: CASSLASGVGTGELFF. CDR3 nucleotides: TGTGCCAGCAGCTTAGCGAGCGGGGTTGGCACCGGGGAGCTGTTTTTT.

The CDR3 coding sequence is TGTGCCAGCAGGCCGGGGACAGGGGGCGAGGGCACAGATACGCAGTATTTT. This codes for CASRPGTGGEGTDTQYF. This chain links TRBV5-4 with TRBJ2-3; 12 positions match TRBD1. This CDR3 region has 17 residues. The V gene's germline CDR1 is SGHNT and CDR2 YYREEE (reference sequence). Trimming took 5 bases from V and 1 from J; bases not matched to a gene: 8.

The chain has TRBV6-2 or TRBV6-3 and TRBJ1-2; maybe TRBD1 (5 bases). With 8 bases removed from V and 8 bases from J, the gap between germline ends came to 18 bases. CDR1 and CDR2 from the germline V gene are MNHEY and SVGEGT. The CDR3 is made up of 13 amino acids. The CDR3 loop is CASARDGGKGYTF. The CDR3, as DNA: TGTGCCAGCGCCAGGGACGGAGGGAAGGGCTACACCTTC.

This clonotype was recorded a few times. J is TRBJ2-1 and V is TRBV6-6; 7 positions match TRBD2. Germline CDR1 and CDR2: MNHNY and SVGAGI (reference sequence). This CDR3 contains 15 residues. J was trimmed by 7 bases and V by 5 bases; bases with no gene match: 11. Here the CDR3 DNA reads TGTGCCAGCAGTGGTGGGGGGGTTATTGAGAATGAGCAGTTCTTC. Amino acid sequence: CASSGGGVIENEQFF.

V is TRBV6-2 or TRBV6-3 and J is TRBJ2-3; tentative D call: TRBD2 (5 bases). The CDR3 runs 20 residues. Per the germline V gene, CDR1 is MNHEY and CDR2 is SVGEGT. V was cut by 0 bases and J by 0 bases, with 22 bases left in between. The CDR3 coding sequence is TGTGCCAGCAGTTACTCGAAGGCGAGCGGCACCACTACTAGCACAGATACGCAGTATTTT. Translated: CASSYSKASGTTTSTDTQYF.

The chain combines TRBV20-1 with TRBJ2-5; the D is unclear. V shed 7 bases and J shed 4 bases, with 13 bases lying between them. The CDR3 contains 12 residues. Germline V lookup: CDR1 DFQATT, CDR2 SNEGSKA (reference sequence). The CDR3 loop reads CSVGRKRETQYF. CDR3 nucleotide sequence: TGCAGTGTAGGCCGTAAACGAGAGACCCAGTACTTC.

This clonotype has only a few counts. V is TRBV7-8 and J is TRBJ1-6; TRBD1 agrees at 7 bases. Trimming removed 4 bases from V and 5 bases from J; junction bases left unmatched: 8. Germline CDR1 and CDR2: SGHVS and FQNEAQ. CDR3 length: 16 residues. CDR3 in amino acids: CASSSYRGTHNSPLHF. The DNA of the CDR3 is TGTGCCAGCAGCTCCTACAGGGGAACCCATAATTCACCCCTCCACTTT.

This clonotype was picked up many times. The chain employs TRBV7-9 and TRBJ2-5; D not resolved. Trimming cost V 0 bases and J 4 bases, with 3 bases left between them. Germline values: CDR1 SEHNR, CDR2 FQNEAQ (reference sequence). This CDR3 region has 12 residues. The DNA of the CDR3 is TGTGCCAGCAGCTTAGCGGTAGAGACCCAGTACTTC. Translated, it gives CASSLAVETQYF.

This clonotype turned up a few times. The J gene is TRBJ1-4, the V gene TRBV4-1, with a tentative D call TRBD1 (5 bases). From germline, CDR1 is MGHRA and CDR2 YSYEKL. V lost 3 bases to trimming and J lost 5 bases, with 19 bases between them. CDR3 length equals 17 residues. CDR3 protein: CASSHPPGRGGNEKLFF. The DNA of the CDR3 is TGCGCCAGCAGCCACCCCCCCGGGAGGGGTGGAAATGAAAAACTGTTTTTT.

This clonotype was seen ten or more times. The chain has TRBV7-2 and TRBJ2-7, with D possibly being TRBD2 (5 bases). There are 14 residues in the CDR3. Trimming pared 3 bases from V and 0 bases from J, leaving 9 bases between. Germline V CDR1 and CDR2: SGHTA, FQGNSA. The CDR3 loop is CASSFSGSSYEQYF. In nucleotides, the CDR3 is TGTGCCAGCAGCTTCTCGGGGAGCTCCTACGAGCAGTACTTC.

This clonotype was seen at least ten times. The gene calls are TRBV19 and TRBJ1-5; no firm D call. Trimming left V 3 bases short and J 5 bases short, with 11 bases between. The germline V gene has CDR1 LNHDA and CDR2 SQIVND (reference sequence). CDR3 length: 14 amino acids. The CDR3 DNA sequence: TGTGCCAGTAGTATCTCCAGGAGGGATCAGCCCCAGCATTTT. Translated: CASSISRRDQPQHF.

The V gene is TRBV4-1, the J gene TRBJ2-3, with 9 bases identical to TRBD2. CDR3 size: 17 residues. CDR1 is MGHRA, CDR2 YSYEKL, per germline. After removal of 1 base from V and 2 bases from J, the junction contained 7 bases not matched to a gene. CDR3 nucleotide sequence: TGCGCCAGCAGCCAAGGTTTGCTAGCGGGGTACACAGATACGCAGTATTTT. This translates into CASSQGLLAGYTDTQYF.

This chain connects TRBV6-2 or TRBV6-3 to TRBJ1-1; D perhaps matches TRBD1 (6 bases). This CDR3 has 15 residues. Germline V gives CDR1 MNHEY, CDR2 SVGEGT. Trimming cost V 2 bases and J 1 base, with 11 bases left between them. The CDR3 loop is CASSYTGQRNTEAFF. In DNA, the CDR3 is TGTGCCAGCAGTTACACTGGACAGAGGAACACTGAAGCTTTCTTT.

The chain is built from TRBV6-5 and TRBJ1-6; D is unclear. Trimming shortened V by 0 bases and J by 2 bases, and 11 bases separated the two germline ends. The CDR3 consists of 17 residues. CDR1 and CDR2 from the germline V gene are MNHEY and SVGAGI. CDR3 loop: CASSYSVVGTYNSPLHF. The CDR3 nucleotides are TGTGCCAGCAGTTACTCAGTGGTTGGGACCTATAATTCACCCCTCCACTTT.

The sample holds a few counts of this clonotype. The chain links TRBV3-1 to TRBJ2-7; D perhaps matches TRBD2 (5 bases). The CDR3 covers 13 residues. V dropped 1 base and J dropped 7 bases, with 11 bases sitting between them. CDR1 and CDR2 from the germline V gene are LGHDT and YNNKEL (reference sequence). This chain's CDR3 is CASSQASPGEQYF. The CDR3 nucleotides read TGTGCCAGCAGCCAAGCGTCCCCGGGGGAGCAGTACTTC.

This clonotype was observed a handful of times. The chain has TRBV7-2 and TRBJ2-3; TRBD2 matches at 9 bases. With 5 bases clipped from V and 5 bases from J, the junction kept 14 bases outside the gene matches. Germline values: CDR1 SGHTA, CDR2 FQGNSA. The CDR3 is made up of 17 amino acids. CDR3 bases: TGTGCCAGCAGCCACCTCGCGGGAGGGGGCGGGGAAGATACGCAGTATTTT. It is translated as CASSHLAGGGGEDTQYF.

This clonotype was seen repeatedly, ten times or more. V and J are TRBV5-1 and TRBJ2-1; 8 nucleotides match TRBD1. CDR1 SGHRS and CDR2 YFSETQ come from the germline V gene. V lost 0 bases, J lost 7 bases, and 6 bases stayed unmatched. This CDR3 spans 15 amino acids. The CDR3 loop reads CASSLVAGGENEQFF. The CDR3, as DNA: TGCGCCAGCAGCTTGGTTGCAGGGGGCGAGAATGAGCAGTTCTTC.

The chain has TRBV15 and TRBJ2-7; possibly TRBD2 for D (5 bases). CDR3 length: 14 residues. V gave up 0 bases and J gave up 3 bases, with 9 bases separating them. The V gene's germline CDR1 is LNHNV and CDR2 YYDKDF (reference sequence). The CDR3, as DNA: TGTGCCACCAGCAGAGACCGGGGTAGCTACGAGCAGTACTTC. It translates to CATSRDRGSYEQYF.

The gene calls are TRBV6-4 and TRBJ1-5; a possible D gene is TRBD1 (5 bases). V was cut by 5 bases and J by 4 bases, with 9 bases left in between. This CDR3 is built from 13 residues. CDR1 is MRHNA and CDR2 is SNTAGT in the germline V gene. CDR3 protein: CASSPDINQPQHF. The CDR3 coding sequence is TGTGCCAGCAGTCCGGACATTAATCAGCCCCAGCATTTT.

The chain links TRBV7-9 to TRBJ2-7; possible D gene TRBD1, 6 bases. Trimming shortened V by 4 bases and J by 2 bases, and 12 bases separated the two germline ends. CDR1 SEHNR and CDR2 FQNEAQ come from the germline V gene (reference sequence). The CDR3 runs to 14 residues. This CDR3 is CASSSQGTPYEQYF. The CDR3 DNA reads TGTGCCAGCAGCTCACAGGGAACCCCCTACGAGCAGTACTTC.

This clonotype has just a few counts. Because the CDR3 is missing its conserved closing phenylalanine or tryptophan, this is likely a read error. The limits of the CDR3 on the DNA are not certain, so only TCRdb's listed CDR3 is given. CDR3 residues: CASSYSQRGAV. The rearrangement uses TRBV6-5 and TRBJ2-5; no check of the table's D call, TRBD2, against the DNA was made. Germline V gives CDR1 MNHEY, CDR2 SVGAGI. Counting both end residues, the CDR3 totals 11 amino acids.

There are a few counts of this clonotype. This chain links TRBV4-1 with TRBJ1-2; D possibly corresponds to TRBD1 (5 bases). V was clipped by 3 bases and J by 5 bases, with 13 bases between them. The germline CDR1 and CDR2 sequences are MGHRA and YSYEKL. The CDR3 extends over 14 amino acids. CDR3 in amino acids: CASSHPSGWYGYTF. CDR3 bases: TGCGCCAGCAGCCATCCCTCAGGGTGGTATGGCTACACCTTC.

This clonotype showed up just a few times. The CDR3 sequence: CASSLGTLYEQYV. In DNA form, the CDR3 reads TGTGCCAGCAGCTTGGGCACGCTCTACGAGCAGTACGTC. This rearrangement joins TRBV5-6 to TRBJ2-7, with D unclear. Trimming shortened V by 0 bases and J by 3 bases, and 7 bases separated the two germline ends. Germline loops: CDR1 SGHDT, CDR2 YYEEEE. The CDR3 covers 13 residues.

J is TRBJ1-6 and V is TRBV20-1; D perhaps matches TRBD1 (5 bases). Trimming took 1 base from V and 7 from J, leaving 11 bases between them. Germline CDR1 reads DFQATT; CDR2 reads SNEGSKA (reference sequence). The CDR3 is 14 amino acids. The CDR3 DNA is TGCAGTGCTAGAGTGCCAGGGAGCAATTCACCCCTCCACTTT. Protein: CSARVPGSNSPLHF.

This chain links TRBV12-3 or TRBV12-4 with TRBJ2-3, with 7 bases that match TRBD1. The CDR3 extends over 14 amino acids. The V segment lost 4 bases and the J segment 1 base; nucleotides outside the gene matches: 2. This CDR3 reads CASSYRGGTDTQYF. CDR3 bases: TGTGCCAGCAGTTACAGGGGTGGCACAGATACGCAGTATTTT.

This clonotype was seen only a few times. This sequence joins TRBV4-2 and TRBJ1-5; a possible D gene is TRBD1 (6 bases). The germline gives CDR1 LGHNA, CDR2 YNFKEQ. V was clipped by 0 bases and J by 3 bases, with 12 bases between them. The CDR3 totals 16 residues. CDR3 amino acids: CASSQDGGGPNQPQHF. Written as DNA, the CDR3 is TGTGCCAGCAGCCAAGATGGGGGGGGGCCCAATCAGCCCCAGCATTTT.